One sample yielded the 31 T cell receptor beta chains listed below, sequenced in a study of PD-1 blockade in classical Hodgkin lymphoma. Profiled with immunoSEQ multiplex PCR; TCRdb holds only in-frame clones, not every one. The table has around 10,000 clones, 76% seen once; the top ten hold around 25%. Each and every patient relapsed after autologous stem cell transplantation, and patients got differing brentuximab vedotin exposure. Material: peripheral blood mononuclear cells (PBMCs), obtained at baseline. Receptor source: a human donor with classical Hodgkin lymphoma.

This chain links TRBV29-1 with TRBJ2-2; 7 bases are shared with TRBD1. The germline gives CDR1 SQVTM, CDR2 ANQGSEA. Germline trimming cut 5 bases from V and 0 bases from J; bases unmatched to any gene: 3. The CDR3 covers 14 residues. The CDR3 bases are TGCAGCGTTACCGACAGGGCGAACACCGGGGAGCTGTTTTTT. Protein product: CSVTDRANTGELFF.

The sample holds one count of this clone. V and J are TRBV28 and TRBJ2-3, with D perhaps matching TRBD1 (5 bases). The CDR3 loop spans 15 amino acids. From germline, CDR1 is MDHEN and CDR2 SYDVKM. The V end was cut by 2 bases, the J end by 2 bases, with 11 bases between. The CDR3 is CASSLDRQYTDTQYF. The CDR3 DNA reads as TGTGCCAGCAGTTTAGATAGACAGTACACAGATACGCAGTATTTT.

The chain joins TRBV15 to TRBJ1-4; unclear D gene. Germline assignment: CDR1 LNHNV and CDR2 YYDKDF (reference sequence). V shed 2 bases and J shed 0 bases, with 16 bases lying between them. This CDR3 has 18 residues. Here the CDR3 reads CATSRPRHHLTTNEKLFF. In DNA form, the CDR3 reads TGTGCCACCAGCAGACCTAGACACCACTTAACAACTAATGAAAAACTGTTTTTT.

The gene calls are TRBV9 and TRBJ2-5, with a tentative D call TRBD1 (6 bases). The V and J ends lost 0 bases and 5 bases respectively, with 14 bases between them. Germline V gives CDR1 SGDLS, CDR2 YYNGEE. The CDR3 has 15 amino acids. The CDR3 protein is CASSVGASGVETQYF. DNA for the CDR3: TGTGCCAGCAGCGTAGGTGCCTCAGGGGTGGAGACCCAGTACTTC.

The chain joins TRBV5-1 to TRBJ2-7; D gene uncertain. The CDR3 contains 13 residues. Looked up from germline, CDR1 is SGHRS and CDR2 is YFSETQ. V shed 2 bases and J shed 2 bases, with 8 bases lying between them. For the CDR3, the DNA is TGCGCCAGCAGCTTTGATTTTGCCTACGAGCAGTACTTC. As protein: CASSFDFAYEQYF. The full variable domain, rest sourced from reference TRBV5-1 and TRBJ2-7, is KAGVTQTPRYLIKTRGQQVTLSCSPISGHRSVSWYQQTPGQGLQFLFEYFSETQRNKGNFPGRFSGRQFSNSRSEMNVSTLELGDSALYLCASSFDFAYEQYFGPGTRLTVT.

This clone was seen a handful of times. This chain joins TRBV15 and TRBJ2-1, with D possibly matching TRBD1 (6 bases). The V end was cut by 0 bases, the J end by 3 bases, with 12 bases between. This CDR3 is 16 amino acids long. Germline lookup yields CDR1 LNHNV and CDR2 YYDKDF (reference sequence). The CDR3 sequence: CATSREGRGNYNEQFF. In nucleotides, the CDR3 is TGTGCCACCAGCAGAGAGGGCAGGGGAAACTACAATGAGCAGTTCTTC.

Here the CDR3 DNA reads TGTGCCAGCAGTTTAGTCTATGTGGGACAGAAAGGGGGCTACACCTTC. Amino acid sequence: CASSLVYVGQKGGYTF. The chain links TRBV27 to TRBJ1-2; 7 bases match TRBD1. V lost 2 bases, J lost 8 bases, and 14 bases stayed unmatched. Germline V gene lookup returns CDR1 MNHEY and CDR2 SMNVEV (reference sequence). This CDR3 has 16 amino acids.

The DNA for the CDR3 is TGTGCCAGCAGCCGGGGGGGCACAGATACGCAGTATTTT. Translated, it gives CASSRGGTDTQYF. The chain employs TRBV14 and TRBJ2-3; the D gene is possibly TRBD2 (6 bases). V lost 4 bases to trimming and J lost 1 base, with 6 bases between them. The CDR3 length is 13 residues. Germline V gene lookup returns CDR1 SGHDN and CDR2 FVKESK.

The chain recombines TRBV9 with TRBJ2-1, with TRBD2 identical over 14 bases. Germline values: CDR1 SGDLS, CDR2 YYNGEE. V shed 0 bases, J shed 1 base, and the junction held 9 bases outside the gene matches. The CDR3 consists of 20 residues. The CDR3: CASSVGSGTSGSGSYNEQFF. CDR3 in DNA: TGTGCCAGCAGCGTAGGAAGTGGGACTAGCGGGAGCGGGTCCTACAATGAGCAGTTCTTC.

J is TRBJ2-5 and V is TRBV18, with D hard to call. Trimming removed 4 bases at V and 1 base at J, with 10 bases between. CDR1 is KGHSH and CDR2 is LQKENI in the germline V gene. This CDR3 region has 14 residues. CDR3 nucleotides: TGTGCCAGCTCACTTGGACGGGTCCAAGAGACCCAGTACTTC. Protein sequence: CASSLGRVQETQYF.

CDR3 amino acids: CASSPPREETQYF. CDR3 bases: TGTGCCAGCAGCCCTCCTAGAGAAGAGACCCAGTACTTC. The V gene is TRBV7-8, the J gene TRBJ2-5; the D is unclear. V shed 5 bases and J shed 3 bases, with 10 bases lying between them. This CDR3 is built from 13 residues. CDR1 is SGHVS, CDR2 FQNEAQ, per germline. The full variable domain, rest sourced from reference TRBV7-8 and TRBJ2-5, is GAGVSQSPRYKVAKRGQDVALRCDPISGHVSLFWYQQALGQGPEFLTYFQNEAQLDKSGLPSDRFFAERPEGSVSTLKIQRTQQEDSAVYLCASSPPREETQYFGPGTRLLVL.

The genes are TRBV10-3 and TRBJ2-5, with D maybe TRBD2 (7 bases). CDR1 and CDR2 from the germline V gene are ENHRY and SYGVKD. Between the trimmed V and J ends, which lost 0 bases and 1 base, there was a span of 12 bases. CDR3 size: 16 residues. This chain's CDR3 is CAISESGGATQETQYF. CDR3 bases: TGTGCCATCAGTGAGTCGGGGGGGGCCACCCAAGAGACCCAGTACTTC.

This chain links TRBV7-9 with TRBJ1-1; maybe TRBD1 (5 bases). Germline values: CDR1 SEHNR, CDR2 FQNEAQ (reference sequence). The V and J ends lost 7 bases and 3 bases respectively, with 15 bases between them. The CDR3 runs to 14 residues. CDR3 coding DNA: TGTGCCAGCAATAAATGGGGACTGGACACTGAAGCTTTCTTT. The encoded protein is CASNKWGLDTEAFF.

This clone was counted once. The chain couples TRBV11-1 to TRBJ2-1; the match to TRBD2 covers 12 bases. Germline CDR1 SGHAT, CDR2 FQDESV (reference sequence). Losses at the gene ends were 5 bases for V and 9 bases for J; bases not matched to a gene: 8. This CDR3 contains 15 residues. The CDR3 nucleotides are TGTGCCAGCAGCCCCGGACTAGCGGGACGGTCTGAGCAGTTCTTC. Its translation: CASSPGLAGRSEQFF.

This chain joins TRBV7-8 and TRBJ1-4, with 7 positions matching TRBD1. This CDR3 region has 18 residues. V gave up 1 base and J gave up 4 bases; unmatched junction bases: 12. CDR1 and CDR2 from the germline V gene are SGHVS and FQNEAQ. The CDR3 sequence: CASSLGTQGGQGNEKLFF. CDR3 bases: TGTGCCAGCAGCTTAGGAACGCAGGGGGGTCAGGGTAATGAAAAACTGTTTTTT. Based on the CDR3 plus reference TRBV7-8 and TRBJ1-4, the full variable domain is GAGVSQSPRYKVAKRGQDVALRCDPISGHVSLFWYQQALGQGPEFLTYFQNEAQLDKSGLPSDRFFAERPEGSVSTLKIQRTQQEDSAVYLCASSLGTQGGQGNEKLFFGSGTQLSVL.

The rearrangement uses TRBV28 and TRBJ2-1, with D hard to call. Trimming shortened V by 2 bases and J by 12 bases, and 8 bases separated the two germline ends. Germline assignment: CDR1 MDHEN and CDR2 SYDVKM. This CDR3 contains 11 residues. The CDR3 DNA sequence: TGTGCCAGCAGTTTAAACAGTCTGCAGTTCTTC. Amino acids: CASSLNSLQFF.

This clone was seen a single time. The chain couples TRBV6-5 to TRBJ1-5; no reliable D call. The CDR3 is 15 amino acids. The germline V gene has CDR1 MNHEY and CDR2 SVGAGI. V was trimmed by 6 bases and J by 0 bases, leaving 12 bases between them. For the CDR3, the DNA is TGTGCCAGCAGGGCAGGAATTAATAGCAATCAGCCCCAGCATTTT. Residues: CASRAGINSNQPQHF.

CDR3 nucleotide sequence: TGTGCCAGCAGCCCCGCGAATGAGCAGTTCTTC. Protein: CASSPANEQFF. This chain joins TRBV6-6 and TRBJ2-1; D gene uncertain. V was trimmed by 6 bases and J by 7 bases, leaving 7 bases between them. The germline gives CDR1 MNHNY, CDR2 SVGAGI (reference sequence). The CDR3 extends over 11 amino acids.

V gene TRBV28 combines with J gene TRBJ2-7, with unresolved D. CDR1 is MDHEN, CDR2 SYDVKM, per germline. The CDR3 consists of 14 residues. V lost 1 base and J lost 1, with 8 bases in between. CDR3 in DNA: TGTGCCAGCAGTTTATTTAAGAGGTCCTACGAGCAGTACTTC. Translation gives CASSLFKRSYEQYF.

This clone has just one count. CDR3: CASSGANTGELFF. In nucleotides, the CDR3 is TGCGCCAGCTCGGGGGCCAACACCGGGGAGCTGTTTTTT. This sequence joins TRBV5-1 and TRBJ2-2; D is possibly TRBD1 or TRBD2 (6 bases each). Germline V gives CDR1 SGHRS, CDR2 YFSETQ. Trimming pared 7 bases from V and 2 bases from J, leaving 9 bases between. CDR3 size: 13 residues. The full variable domain, completed using reference TRBV5-1 and TRBJ2-2, is KAGVTQTPRYLIKTRGQQVTLSCSPISGHRSVSWYQQTPGQGLQFLFEYFSETQRNKGNFPGRFSGRQFSNSRSEMNVSTLELGDSALYLCASSGANTGELFFGEGSRLTVL.

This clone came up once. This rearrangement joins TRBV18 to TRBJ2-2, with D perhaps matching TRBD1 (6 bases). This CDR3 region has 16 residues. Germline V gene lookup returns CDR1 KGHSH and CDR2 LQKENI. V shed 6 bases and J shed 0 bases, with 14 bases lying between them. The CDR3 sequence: CASSPIGGPNTGELFF. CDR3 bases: TGTGCCAGCTCCCCGATAGGGGGACCGAACACCGGGGAGCTGTTTTTT.

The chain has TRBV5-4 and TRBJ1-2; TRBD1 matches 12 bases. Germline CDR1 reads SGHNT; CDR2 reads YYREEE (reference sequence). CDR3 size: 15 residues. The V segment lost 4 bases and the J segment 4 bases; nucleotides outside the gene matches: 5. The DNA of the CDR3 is TGTGCCAGCAGCAAGGGACAGGGGGCTGGCTATGGCTACACCTTC. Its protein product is CASSKGQGAGYGYTF. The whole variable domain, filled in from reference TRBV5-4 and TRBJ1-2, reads ETGVTQSPTHLIKTRGQQVTLRCSSQSGHNTVSWYQQALGQGPQFIFQYYREEENGRGNFPPRFSGLQFPNYSSELNVNALELDDSALYLCASSKGQGAGYGYTFGSGTRLTVV.

The CDR3 is CASSSPGQRGGEAFF. CDR3 coding DNA: TGTGCCAGCAGTTCGCCCGGGCAGAGAGGGGGAGAAGCTTTCTTT. V gene TRBV28 combines with J gene TRBJ1-1; maybe TRBD1 (6 bases). V shed 4 bases and J shed 8 bases, with 20 bases lying between them. CDR3 size: 15 residues. Germline values: CDR1 MDHEN, CDR2 SYDVKM.

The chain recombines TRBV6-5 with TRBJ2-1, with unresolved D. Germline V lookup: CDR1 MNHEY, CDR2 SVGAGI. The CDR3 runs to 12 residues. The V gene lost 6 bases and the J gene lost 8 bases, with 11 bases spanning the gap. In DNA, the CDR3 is TGTGCCAGCAGCTCTCTAGGCGATGAGCAGTTCTTC. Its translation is CASSSLGDEQFF.

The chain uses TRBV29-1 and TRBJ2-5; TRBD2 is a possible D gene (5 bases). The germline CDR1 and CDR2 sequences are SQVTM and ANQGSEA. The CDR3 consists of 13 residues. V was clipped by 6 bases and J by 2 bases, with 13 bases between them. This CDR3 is CSVGRGVQETQYF. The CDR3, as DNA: TGCAGCGTCGGCCGGGGTGTACAAGAGACCCAGTACTTC.

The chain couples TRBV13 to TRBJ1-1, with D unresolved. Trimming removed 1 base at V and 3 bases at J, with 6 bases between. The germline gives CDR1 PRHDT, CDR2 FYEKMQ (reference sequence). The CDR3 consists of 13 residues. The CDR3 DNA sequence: TGTGCCAGCAGCTTAGCTGGGGACACTGAAGCTTTCTTT. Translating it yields CASSLAGDTEAFF.

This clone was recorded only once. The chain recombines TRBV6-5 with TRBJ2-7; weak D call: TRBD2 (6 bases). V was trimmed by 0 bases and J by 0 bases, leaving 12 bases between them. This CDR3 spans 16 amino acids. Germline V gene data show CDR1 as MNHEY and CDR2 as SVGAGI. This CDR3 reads CASSYSEAGSSYEQYF. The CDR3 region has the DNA TGTGCCAGCAGTTACTCGGAGGCGGGATCCTCCTACGAGCAGTACTTC.

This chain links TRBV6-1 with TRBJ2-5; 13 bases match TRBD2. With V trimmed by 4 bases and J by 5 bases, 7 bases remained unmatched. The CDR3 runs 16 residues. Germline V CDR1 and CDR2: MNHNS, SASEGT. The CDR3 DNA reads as TGTGCCAGCAGTGCGGGGACTAGCGGGGTACGGGAGACCCAGTACTTC. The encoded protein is CASSAGTSGVRETQYF.

The CDR3, as DNA: TGTGCCAGCAGTGGGGCCGTGGTTCCTGAAGCTTTCTTT. This sequence encodes CASSGAVVPEAFF. The V call is TRBV6-1, the J call TRBJ1-1; no definite D call. Per germline, CDR1 MNHNS and CDR2 SASEGT. The CDR3 length is 13 residues. With 4 bases removed from V and 6 bases from J, the gap between germline ends came to 12 bases.

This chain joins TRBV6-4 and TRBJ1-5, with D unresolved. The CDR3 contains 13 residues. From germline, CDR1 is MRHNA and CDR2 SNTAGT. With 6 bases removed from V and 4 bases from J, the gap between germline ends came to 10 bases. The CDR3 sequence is CASSLDQNQPQHF. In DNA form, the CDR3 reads TGTGCCAGCAGCCTCGATCAGAATCAGCCCCAGCATTTT.

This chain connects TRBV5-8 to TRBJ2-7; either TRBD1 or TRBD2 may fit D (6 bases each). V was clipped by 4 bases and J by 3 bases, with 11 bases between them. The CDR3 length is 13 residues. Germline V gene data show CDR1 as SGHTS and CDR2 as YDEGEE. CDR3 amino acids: CASSRGQGYEQYF. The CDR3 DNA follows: TGTGCCAGCAGCCGGGGGCAGGGCTACGAGCAGTACTTC.